This TCR beta chain was found in a study of T cells in Graves' hyperthyroidism and ophthalmopathy. TCR beta CDR3 sequences were amplified from RNA transcripts. The TCR CDR3 was amplified in a first-round RT-PCR using the HTBI primer set. TCRdb itself ran the multiplex PCR reads through MiXCR, one entry per CDR3 protein. The profile shows around 660,000 distinct CDR3 sequences, 45% of them singletons. General study points: A median about 6.5 months before onset, the model predicted ophthalmopathy. Most thyroid clonotypes with frequency above 0.001 were detected in blood.

With respect to this clonotype: The antigen is not known.

Sequencing used peripheral blood or thyroid tissue (not recorded which). This TCR came from an adult man with Graves' disease, either hyperthyroidism or ophthalmopathy (not recorded which).

CDR3 residues: CSGLDPGDRGDYTF. The CDR3 coding sequence is TGCAGCGGCTTGGATCCAGGGGACAGGGGTGACTACACCTTC. The chain carries TRBV29-1 and TRBJ1-2, with 10 nucleotides matching TRBD1. CDR1 and CDR2 from the germline V gene are SQVTM and ANQGSEA. V was clipped by 7 bases and J by 10 bases; unmatched bases: 15. CDR3 length: 14 amino acids.